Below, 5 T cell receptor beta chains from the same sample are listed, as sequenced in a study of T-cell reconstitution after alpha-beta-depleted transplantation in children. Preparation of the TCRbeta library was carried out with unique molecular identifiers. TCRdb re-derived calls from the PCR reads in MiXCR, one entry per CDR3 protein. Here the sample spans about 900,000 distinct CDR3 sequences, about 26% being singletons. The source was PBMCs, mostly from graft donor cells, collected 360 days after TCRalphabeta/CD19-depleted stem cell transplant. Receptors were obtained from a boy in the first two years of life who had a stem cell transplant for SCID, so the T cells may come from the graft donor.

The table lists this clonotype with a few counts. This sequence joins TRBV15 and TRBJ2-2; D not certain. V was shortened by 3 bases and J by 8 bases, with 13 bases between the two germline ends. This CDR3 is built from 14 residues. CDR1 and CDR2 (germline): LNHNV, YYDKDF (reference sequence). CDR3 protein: CATSRSNRPGELFF. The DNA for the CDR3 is TGTGCCACCAGCAGGTCGAACCGTCCAGGGGAGCTGTTTTTT.

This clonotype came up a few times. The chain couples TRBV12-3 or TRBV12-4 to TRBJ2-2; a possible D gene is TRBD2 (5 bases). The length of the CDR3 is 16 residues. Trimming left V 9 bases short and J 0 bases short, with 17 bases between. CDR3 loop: CASGGPRSSNTGELFF. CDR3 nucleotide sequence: TGTGCCAGTGGAGGTCCCAGGTCCTCGAACACCGGGGAGCTGTTTTTT.

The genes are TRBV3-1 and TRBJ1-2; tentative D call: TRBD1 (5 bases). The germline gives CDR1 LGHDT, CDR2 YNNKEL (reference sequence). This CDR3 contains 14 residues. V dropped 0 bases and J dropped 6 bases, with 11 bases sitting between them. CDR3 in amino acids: CASSQDGGRDGYTF. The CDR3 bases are TGTGCCAGCAGCCAAGACGGGGGAAGGGATGGCTACACCTTC.

CDR3 DNA: TGTGCCAGCGCGGCCCCCGGCCGGGCCAACTATGGCTACACCTTC. This sequence encodes CASAAPGRANYGYTF. The chain links TRBV10-3 to TRBJ1-2; no firm D call. Trimming removed 10 bases at V and 2 bases at J, with 20 bases between. CDR3 length equals 15 residues. Per the germline V gene, CDR1 is ENHRY and CDR2 is SYGVKD.

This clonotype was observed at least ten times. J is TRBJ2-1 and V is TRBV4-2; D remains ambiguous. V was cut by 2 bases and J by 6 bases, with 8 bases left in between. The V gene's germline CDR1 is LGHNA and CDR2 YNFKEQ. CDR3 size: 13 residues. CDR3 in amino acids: CASSQRAGNEQFF. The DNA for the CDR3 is TGTGCCAGCAGCCAACGGGCAGGCAATGAGCAGTTCTTC.